These 25 T cell receptor beta chains came from one sample sequenced in a study of shared clonotypes between healthy human individuals. Clones were read by immunoSEQ multiplex PCR, and TCRdb kept only the in-frame ones, dropping some. The data contain about 480,000 clones, roughly 85% of them singletons. The sample consisted of PBMCs. These receptors all stem from a woman in her thirties or forties in good health. Some clones in this sample may be carry-over from other donors' samples.

This clone was picked up a small number of times. The chain links TRBV19 to TRBJ2-3, with 7 bases identical to TRBD1. This CDR3 contains 16 residues. CDR1 and CDR2 (germline): LNHDA, SQIVND (reference sequence). Losses at the gene ends were 3 bases for V and 1 base for J; bases not matched to a gene: 7. In nucleotides, the CDR3 is TGTGCCAGTAGTATGCTCGGGACAGACGGCACAGATACGCAGTATTTT. Translating gives CASSMLGTDGTDTQYF.

The chain employs TRBV21-1 and TRBJ2-3; no DNA check was done on the table's D call, TRBD1. TRBV21-1 is marked as a pseudogene. The CDR3 totals 17 residues. In nucleotides, the CDR3 is TGTGCCAGCAGCAATAAGTATAACAGGGGGCGGGAAGATACGCAGTATTTT. This encodes CASSNKYNRGREDTQYF.

This clone was observed once. This chain links TRBV7-9 with TRBJ2-7; D not resolved. CDR1 is SEHNR, CDR2 FQNEAQ, per germline (reference sequence). Trimming removed 5 bases at V and 2 bases at J, with 19 bases between. The CDR3 spans 16 residues. The CDR3, as DNA: TGTGCCAGCAGCCCCTTTCCCAAGGGCTCCCCCTACGAGCAGTACTTC. This translates into CASSPFPKGSPYEQYF.

V and J are TRBV20-1 and TRBJ2-3, with 8 bases aligning to TRBD2. The CDR3 consists of 11 residues. V was pared by 6 bases and J by 6 bases, with 2 bases of the junction left unmatched. Germline V gene sequence: CDR1 DFQATT, CDR2 SNEGSKA (reference sequence). CDR3 protein: CSAGLVDTQYF. The DNA for the CDR3 is TGCAGTGCGGGACTAGTGGATACGCAGTATTTT.

The chain has TRBV11-2 and TRBJ1-2, with 7 bases lining up with TRBD1. The germline gives CDR1 SGHAT, CDR2 FQNNGV. V lost 5 bases to trimming and J lost 6 bases; unmatched junction nucleotides: 18. This CDR3 spans 17 amino acids. CDR3 region: CASSRRGGWGTRDGYTF. DNA of the CDR3: TGTGCCAGCAGCCGACGAGGGGGCTGGGGGACGAGGGATGGCTACACCTTC. Drawing the rest from reference TRBV11-2 and TRBJ1-2, the complete variable domain is EAGVAQSPRYKIIEKRQSVAFWCNPISGHATLYWYQQILGQGPKLLIQFQNNGVVDDSQLPKDRFSAERLKGVDSTLKIQPAKLEDSAVYLCASSRRGGWGTRDGYTFGSGTRLTVV.

The chain employs TRBV6-6 and TRBJ2-5; TRBD2 aligns across 8 bases. J gave up 7 bases and V 7 bases, and 17 bases lay outside the gene matches. This CDR3 has 16 amino acids. Germline V CDR1 and CDR2: MNHNY, SVGAGI (reference sequence). The DNA of the CDR3 is TGTGCCAGCACCCCTAGCGAGTCAGCGGGAGTGTGGACCCAGTACTTC. Translating gives CASTPSESAGVWTQYF.

Regarding this clone: Different DNA sequences within this sample yield the same CDR3. The CDR3 is CASSEVGNTGELFF. CDR3 nucleotide sequence: TGTGCCAGCAGTGAAGTGGGGAACACCGGGGAGCTGTTTTTT. The J gene is TRBJ2-2, the V gene TRBV6-1, with no clear D. Germline values: CDR1 MNHNS, CDR2 SASEGT. The CDR3 runs 14 residues. The V gene lost 1 base and the J gene lost 1 base, with 4 bases spanning the gap.

This chain uses TRBV6-1 with TRBJ2-7; 10 bases fit TRBD2. CDR1 is MNHNS and CDR2 is SASEGT in the germline V gene. CDR3 length: 15 residues. The J segment lost 6 bases and the V segment lost 4 bases, leaving 9 bases of the junction unmatched. CDR3 nucleotide sequence: TGTGCCAGCAGTGCCCTAGCGGGAGATCTGCGCGAGCAGTACTTC. It translates to CASSALAGDLREQYF.

The rearrangement links TRBV7-2 to TRBJ1-1; D might be TRBD1 (6 bases). Trimming left V 1 base short and J 7 bases short, with 16 bases between. CDR3 length equals 15 residues. Germline CDR1 reads SGHTA; CDR2 reads FQGNSA. The chain's CDR3 is CASSLDPARGIEAFF. CDR3 sequence (DNA): TGTGCCAGCAGCTTAGATCCAGCCAGGGGAATTGAAGCTTTCTTT.

This chain links TRBV5-8 with TRBJ2-7; the D gene is possibly TRBD1 (5 bases). V lost 2 bases and J 2 bases, leaving 17 bases between the germline ends. The CDR3 is made up of 16 amino acids. Germline-derived CDR1 and CDR2 are SGHTS and YDEGEE. CDR3 DNA sequence: TGTGCCAGCAGCTTATTCTTTCCAGGGCGGCCCTACGAGCAGTACTTC. It codes for CASSLFFPGRPYEQYF.

The chain couples TRBV5-1 to TRBJ2-1, with 9 positions matching TRBD2. The CDR3 loop spans 15 amino acids. The J segment lost 2 bases and the V segment lost 6 bases, leaving 6 bases of the junction unmatched. Germline CDR1 SGHRS, CDR2 YFSETQ. CDR3 sequence reads: CASTGRGGAYNEQFF. The CDR3 region has the DNA TGCGCCAGCACGGGTCGCGGGGGGGCCTACAATGAGCAGTTCTTC.

V and J are TRBV5-1 and TRBJ2-5, with 8 bases identical to TRBD1. This CDR3 spans 14 amino acids. CDR1 and CDR2 from the germline V gene are SGHRS and YFSETQ. The V gene end was trimmed by 2 bases and the J gene end by 1 base; junction bases not matched to a gene: 1. This CDR3 reads CASSLTGGQETQYF. The CDR3 bases are TGCGCCAGCAGCTTAACAGGGGGCCAAGAGACCCAGTACTTC. Complete variable domain (other parts from reference TRBV5-1 and TRBJ2-5): KAGVTQTPRYLIKTRGQQVTLSCSPISGHRSVSWYQQTPGQGLQFLFEYFSETQRNKGNFPGRFSGRQFSNSRSEMNVSTLELGDSALYLCASSLTGGQETQYFGPGTRLLVL.

This chain joins TRBV18 and TRBJ2-1, with 10 bases identical to TRBD1. Unmatched junction bases numbered 6, after V lost 2 bases and J lost 8 bases. CDR3 length: 15 residues. Germline CDR1 reads KGHSH; CDR2 reads LQKENI. The DNA for the CDR3 is TGTGCCAGCTCACCATCCGGGACAGGGGTGGATGAGCAGTTCTTC. Its translation is CASSPSGTGVDEQFF.

The count of this clone is one. The chain couples TRBV5-1 to TRBJ1-6; the D gene is possibly TRBD1 (5 bases). The CDR3 runs 14 residues. In germline, CDR1 is SGHRS, CDR2 YFSETQ. The ends were cut back, 6 bases at V and 7 bases at J, with 14 bases in the middle. The CDR3 protein is CASKTQGNNSPLHF. The DNA of the CDR3 is TGCGCCAGCAAAACCCAGGGAAACAATTCACCCCTCCACTTT.

The chain is built from TRBV5-3 and TRBJ1-4; D remains unclear. TRBV5-3 falls under the ORF class, with uncertain function. V gave up 4 bases and J gave up 2 bases, with 15 bases separating them. The CDR3 covers 16 residues. The CDR3 nucleotides read TGTGCCAGAAGCGTAGGGTGGGGTTCTACTAATGAAAAACTGTTTTTT. Its translation is CARSVGWGSTNEKLFF.

This clone has a single count. This chain connects TRBV5-1 to TRBJ2-3; TRBD2 matches at 14 bases. The CDR3 runs to 16 residues. Germline V lookup: CDR1 SGHRS, CDR2 YFSETQ. J gave up 8 bases and V 4 bases, and 9 bases lay outside the gene matches. DNA of the CDR3: TGCGCCAGCAGCGCAGGGACTAGCGGGAGATCAGGTACGCAGTATTTT. This encodes CASSAGTSGRSGTQYF.

This chain connects TRBV27 to TRBJ2-5; 8 bases match TRBD1. Germline lookup yields CDR1 MNHEY and CDR2 SMNVEV (reference sequence). With 5 bases clipped from V and 5 bases from J, the junction kept 7 bases outside the gene matches. CDR3 length: 14 residues. The CDR3 coding sequence is TGTGCCAGCAGTGAATGGGACAGGATGGAGACCCAGTACTTC. The encoded protein is CASSEWDRMETQYF.

The rearrangement uses TRBV15 and TRBJ1-2; TRBD1 might be the D (5 bases). Germline V CDR1 and CDR2: LNHNV, YYDKDF (reference sequence). V lost 3 bases, J lost 5 bases, and 13 bases lay in between. This CDR3 comprises 14 residues. The chain's CDR3 is CATSSAGRGYGYTF. The CDR3 nucleotides read TGTGCCACCAGCAGCGCAGGGAGAGGGTATGGCTACACCTTC.

The V and J genes are TRBV30 and TRBJ1-5, with D possibly being TRBD1 (6 bases). Trimming took off 3 bases at V and 5 bases at J, with 11 bases between the two ends. Germline V CDR1 and CDR2: GTSNPN, SVGIG (reference sequence). This CDR3 is 13 amino acids long. The CDR3 protein is CAWSRAGDQPQHF. The CDR3, as DNA: TGTGCCTGGAGCCGCGCAGGGGATCAGCCCCAGCATTTT.

The gene calls are TRBV6-5 and TRBJ2-2; TRBD1 is a possible D gene (6 bases). Germline assignment: CDR1 MNHEY and CDR2 SVGAGI. The CDR3 loop spans 15 amino acids. The V gene lost 1 base and the J gene lost 4 bases, with 10 bases spanning the gap. CDR3 protein: CASSYWDTRTGELFF. CDR3 in DNA: TGTGCCAGCAGTTACTGGGACACACGCACCGGGGAGCTGTTTTTT.

V and J are TRBV10-1 and TRBJ1-1; 8 bases agree with TRBD1. CDR1 and CDR2 from the germline V gene are WNHNN and SYGVQD (reference sequence). This CDR3 is built from 13 residues. V trimming: 9 bases; J trimming: 5 bases; junction bases outside the gene matches: 8. CDR3 sequence reads: CASSRTGRTEAFF. CDR3 bases: TGCGCCAGTTCACGGACAGGGAGAACTGAAGCTTTCTTT.

This chain connects TRBV19 to TRBJ1-5; D is unclear. Trimming pared 1 base from V and 9 bases from J, leaving 19 bases between. The CDR3 contains 16 residues. Germline V gene data show CDR1 as LNHDA and CDR2 as SQIVND (reference sequence). CDR3 residues: CASSIGAAVEVRPQHF. CDR3 bases: TGTGCCAGTAGTATAGGGGCAGCCGTTGAAGTCAGGCCCCAGCATTTT.

The V gene is TRBV28, the J gene TRBJ2-6; 8 bases are shared with TRBD1. The germline gives CDR1 MDHEN, CDR2 SYDVKM. J lost 1 base, V lost 1 base, and 9 bases had no gene match. The CDR3 length is 19 residues. DNA for the CDR3: TGTGCCAGCAGTTTATTACGGACAGGGTTGGTGTCTGGGGCCAACGTCCTGACTTTC. Translating it yields CASSLLRTGLVSGANVLTF.

This clone has at least ten counts. V usage is TRBV6-4 and J usage is TRBJ2-2, with 10 bases fitting TRBD1. From germline, CDR1 is MRHNA and CDR2 SNTAGT. Germline trimming cut 8 bases from V and 3 bases from J; bases unmatched to any gene: 6. The CDR3 spans 15 residues. In nucleotides, the CDR3 is TGTGCCAGCGGGGTCGGGACAGGGGACACCGGGGAGCTGTTTTTT. It specifies CASGVGTGDTGELFF.

For the CDR3, the DNA is TGTGCCAGCAGCTTAGGAGAGACTAGGATATACAATGAGCAGTTCTTC. It codes for CASSLGETRIYNEQFF. The rearrangement links TRBV7-2 to TRBJ2-1; possibly TRBD2 for D (6 bases). Trimming cost V 1 base and J 4 bases, with 14 bases left between them. The germline V gene has CDR1 SGHTA and CDR2 FQGNSA. The CDR3 has 16 residues.